What follows describes a single T cell receptor beta chain. What it recognizes is unknown. This entry belongs to a study of identical twins. Findings and caveats of the study: Carriage of fewer insertions was seen in abundant cord blood beta clonotypes, whereas memory repertoires showed none.

Template switching created a universal primer site, and the cDNA included unique molecular identifiers. TCRdb redid the calling of the 5' RACE reads with MiXCR, one entry per CDR3 protein. Of 200,000 to 250,000 distinct CDR3 sequences listed, 7.5% were seen once; the top ten hold under 6.5%. The CDR3 has 16 residues. From germline, CDR1 is SNHLY and CDR2 FYNNEI. With 1 base clipped from V and 4 bases from J, the junction kept 9 bases outside the gene matches. Each donor was a healthy Caucasian. These data also featured in a second study, about yellow fever vaccine responses in identical twins.

V is TRBV2 and J is TRBJ2-7, with TRBD2 matching 8 bases. The receptor was derived from a woman in her late teens or twenties in good health. The sample taken for sequencing was CD8+ T cells sorted from blood. CDR3 sequence reads: CASSEGLAGGGYEQYF. In DNA form, the CDR3 reads TGTGCCAGCAGTGAAGGGCTAGCGGGTGGAGGATACGAGCAGTACTTC.